These 9 T cell receptor beta chains originate from one sample sequenced in a study of beta chain features in type 1 diabetes. Sequencing targeted expressed TCRB transcripts, as all isolated RNA had been reverse transcribed. TCRdb's copy holds only in-frame clones and misses some; the assay was immunoSEQ multiplex PCR. The top ten clones hold approximately 0.038% of a sample with under 450,000 clones, 11% to 15% of them seen once. Source material: naive CD4+ T cells from blood. Source of these receptors: a man aged 25 to 45 in good health.

This clone was observed a handful of times. The rearrangement joins TRBV9 to TRBJ2-3; either TRBD1 or TRBD2 may fit D (5 bases each). Per germline, CDR1 SGDLS and CDR2 YYNGEE. V lost 3 bases, J lost 4 bases, and 15 bases lay in between. The CDR3 totals 15 residues. CDR3 DNA: TGTGCCAGCAGCGCCAGAGAGGGGCGCTCAGATACGCAGTATTTT. Protein: CASSAREGRSDTQYF. The full variable domain, its missing parts supplied by reference TRBV9 and TRBJ2-3, is DSGVTQTPKHLITATGQRVTLRCSPRSGDLSVYWYQQSLDQGLQFLIQYYNGEERAKGNILERFSAQQFPDLHSELNLSSLELGDSALYFCASSAREGRSDTQYFGPGTRLTVL.

The genes are TRBV4-1 and TRBJ2-5, with 9 bases aligning to TRBD2. Germline V gene sequence: CDR1 MGHRA, CDR2 YSYEKL. This CDR3 contains 17 residues. After removal of 0 bases from V and 4 bases from J, the junction contained 9 bases not matched to a gene. The CDR3 is CASSQDRQRGALETQYF. CDR3 coding DNA: TGCGCCAGCAGCCAAGATCGACAGCGGGGGGCGTTAGAGACCCAGTACTTC.

This clone has more than one count but fewer than ten. The chain has TRBV9 and TRBJ2-6; D remains unclear. CDR1 and CDR2 from the germline V gene are SGDLS and YYNGEE. Trimming left V 3 bases short and J 3 bases short, with 10 bases between. The CDR3 sequence is 15 residues long. CDR3 amino acids: CASSAEGYGANVLTF. CDR3 nucleotide sequence: TGTGCCAGCAGCGCGGAAGGGTATGGGGCCAACGTCCTGACTTTC.

V gene TRBV10-2 combines with J gene TRBJ2-4; D not resolved. The CDR3 is 15 residues long. The V and J ends lost 4 bases and 1 base respectively, with 11 bases between them. Germline V gives CDR1 WSHSY, CDR2 SAAADI. The CDR3 nucleotides read TGCGCCAGCAGTGGGGTAACCGGGGCCAAAAACATTCAGTACTTC. Translating it yields CASSGVTGAKNIQYF.

This clone appeared a few times. This chain joins TRBV18 and TRBJ2-5; D not resolved. This CDR3 contains 14 residues. The germline gives CDR1 KGHSH, CDR2 LQKENI. Trimming took off 3 bases at V and 5 bases at J, with 13 bases between the two ends. The CDR3 spells CASSPLGTAETQYF. In nucleotides, the CDR3 is TGTGCCAGCTCACCTTTGGGAACTGCGGAGACCCAGTACTTC.

The rearrangement uses TRBV30 and TRBJ2-6; weak D call: TRBD1 (6 bases). Germline V gene lookup returns CDR1 GTSNPN and CDR2 SVGIG (reference sequence). CDR3 length: 15 residues. V lost 3 bases and J lost 4, with 13 bases in between. The CDR3 reads CAWRETGRGANVLTF. The CDR3 DNA follows: TGTGCCTGGAGGGAGACAGGTCGCGGGGCCAACGTCCTGACTTTC. Variable domain in full (rest from reference TRBV30 and TRBJ2-6): SQTIHQWPATLVQPVGSPLSLECTVEGTSNPNLYWYRQAAGRGLQLLFYSVGIGQISSEVPQNLSASRPQDRQFILSSKKLLLSDSGFYLCAWRETGRGANVLTFGAGSRLTVL.

The chain combines TRBV6-5 with TRBJ2-1; D possibly corresponds to TRBD2 (5 bases). CDR1 is MNHEY and CDR2 is SVGAGI in the germline V gene. Between the trimmed V and J ends, which lost 0 bases and 8 bases, there was a span of 14 bases. This CDR3 is 15 amino acids long. In nucleotides, the CDR3 is TGTGCCAGCAGTTACTCGGGTTCGGGGATACATGAGCAGTTCTTC. This encodes CASSYSGSGIHEQFF.

The rearrangement joins TRBV7-2 to TRBJ2-6; D may be TRBD1 (5 bases). The germline CDR1 and CDR2 sequences are SGHTA and FQGNSA. V lost 4 bases, J lost 0 bases, and 13 bases lay in between. This CDR3 contains 17 residues. The CDR3 coding sequence is TGTGCCAGCAGCTCTGGGGCTCCCACCTCTGGGGCCAACGTCCTGACTTTC. The encoded protein is CASSSGAPTSGANVLTF.

The chain carries TRBV10-3 and TRBJ1-1; D remains unclear. Trimming took 5 bases from V and 0 from J, leaving 10 bases between them. Germline V lookup: CDR1 ENHRY, CDR2 SYGVKD. This CDR3 spans 14 amino acids. CDR3 amino acids: CAISQNLMNTEAFF. CDR3 DNA sequence: TGTGCCATCAGTCAAAATTTGATGAACACTGAAGCTTTCTTT.